A single sample gave rise to the 12 T cell receptor beta chains below, sequenced in a study of T cells in Graves' hyperthyroidism and ophthalmopathy. What was amplified from RNA transcripts were TCR beta CDR3 regions. A first-round RT-PCR of the TCR CDR3 used the HTBI primer set. MiXCR, run by TCRdb on the multiplex PCR reads, gives a single entry per CDR3 protein. The table has around 340,000 distinct CDR3 sequences, 20% to 25% seen once. Sequencing was done on a sample of blood. These receptors all stem from a woman aged 45-65 years with Graves' hyperthyroidism.

The chain is built from TRBV28 and TRBJ1-1, with D possibly matching TRBD1 (5 bases). Germline loops: CDR1 MDHEN, CDR2 SYDVKM. This CDR3 spans 15 amino acids. V lost 2 bases and J 0 bases, leaving 10 bases between the germline ends. The CDR3 loop is CASSLEGFLNTEAFF. The CDR3 DNA is TGTGCCAGCAGTTTAGAGGGGTTCCTGAACACTGAAGCTTTCTTT.

V and J are TRBV20-1 and TRBJ2-1; TRBD2 might be the D (5 bases). Germline lookup yields CDR1 DFQATT and CDR2 SNEGSKA (reference sequence). The CDR3 runs 16 residues. Trimming cost V 0 bases and J 5 bases, with 17 bases left between them. CDR3 loop: CSARDRASGGHNEQFF. DNA for the CDR3: TGCAGTGCTAGAGATAGGGCGAGCGGCGGACACAATGAGCAGTTCTTC.

The rearrangement joins TRBV2 to TRBJ2-7; 11 positions match TRBD2. The germline gives CDR1 SNHLY, CDR2 FYNNEI. This CDR3 spans 15 amino acids. V lost 5 bases and J lost 2; bases outside the gene matches: 5. CDR3 coding DNA: TGTGCCAGCAGTTTCAGACTAGCGGGACCCTACGAGCAGTACTTC. Translating gives CASSFRLAGPYEQYF.

This clonotype has a count of ten or more. The V call is TRBV12-3 or TRBV12-4, the J call TRBJ1-1, with a weak D call TRBD1 (5 bases). The CDR3 has 13 amino acids. V was shortened by 8 bases and J by 3 bases, with 13 bases between the two germline ends. The CDR3 reads CASGDRRDTEAFF. The CDR3 region has the DNA TGTGCCAGCGGGGACCGGAGGGACACTGAAGCTTTCTTT.

J is TRBJ1-2 and V is TRBV9, with 7 bases lining up with TRBD1. The CDR3 totals 13 residues. V lost 0 bases and J lost 4; bases outside the gene matches: 0. Looked up from germline, CDR1 is SGDLS and CDR2 is YYNGEE. CDR3 coding DNA: TGTGCCAGCAGCGTAGGGGACAGCTATGGCTACACCTTC. Translated: CASSVGDSYGYTF.

The gene calls are TRBV20-1 and TRBJ2-7, with D possibly being TRBD2 (5 bases). Germline lookup yields CDR1 DFQATT and CDR2 SNEGSKA (reference sequence). The CDR3 sequence is 14 residues long. The V and J ends lost 6 bases and 0 bases respectively, with 15 bases between them. This CDR3 reads CSAQTPRGSYEQYF. The CDR3 DNA reads TGCAGTGCCCAGACCCCTCGGGGCTCCTACGAGCAGTACTTC.

This clonotype appeared many times. The chain is built from TRBV27 and TRBJ1-2; possibly TRBD1 for D (5 bases). CDR3 size: 13 residues. CDR1 is MNHEY and CDR2 is SMNVEV in the germline V gene (reference sequence). Trimming removed 3 bases from V and 6 bases from J, with 11 bases in between. DNA for the CDR3: TGTGCCAGCAGTTTGTTGGGGGGAAATGGCTACACCTTC. Translated: CASSLLGGNGYTF.

This rearrangement joins TRBV3-1 to TRBJ2-7; D is perhaps TRBD1 or TRBD2 (5 bases each). This CDR3 contains 14 residues. The V and J ends lost 4 bases and 6 bases respectively, with 16 bases between them. CDR1 is LGHDT and CDR2 is YNNKEL in the germline V gene (reference sequence). The chain's CDR3 is CASSRTPGQAEQYF. The CDR3 DNA follows: TGTGCCAGCAGCCGCACTCCGGGGCAGGCCGAGCAGTACTTC.

This clonotype was detected only a few times. The chain couples TRBV28 to TRBJ1-5; D is possibly TRBD1 (6 bases). CDR1 MDHEN and CDR2 SYDVKM come from the germline V gene. V lost 6 bases and J 0 bases, leaving 12 bases between the germline ends. The CDR3 contains 15 residues. This chain's CDR3 is CASRPQTGSNQPQHF. The CDR3 DNA reads TGTGCCAGCAGACCTCAGACAGGTAGCAATCAGCCCCAGCATTTT.

The chain couples TRBV25-1 to TRBJ2-7; D is ambiguous. Trimming removed 1 base at V and 4 bases at J, with 8 bases between. CDR3 length: 13 amino acids. Germline CDR1 reads MGHDK; CDR2 reads SYGVNS. In DNA, the CDR3 is TGTGCCAGCAGTGAATCCGTACCGTACGAGCAGTACTTC. This codes for CASSESVPYEQYF.

This clonotype was observed a handful of times. This rearrangement joins TRBV6-5 to TRBJ1-5, with a tentative D call TRBD1 (5 bases). The length of the CDR3 is 16 residues. CDR1 and CDR2 (germline): MNHEY, SVGAGI. The V end was cut by 0 bases, the J end by 5 bases, with 14 bases between. The CDR3 coding sequence is TGTGCCAGCAGTTACTCGATGGTTGGGGCCGATCAGCCCCAGCATTTT. This gives the protein CASSYSMVGADQPQHF.

This clonotype showed up many times. The J gene is TRBJ2-3, the V gene TRBV5-1; D not certain. The CDR3 length is 13 residues. V lost 4 bases to trimming and J lost 0 bases, with 6 bases between them. Germline values: CDR1 SGHRS, CDR2 YFSETQ. As DNA, the CDR3 is TGCGCCAGCAGCCACACAAGCACAGATACGCAGTATTTT. Translating gives CASSHTSTDTQYF.